This T cell receptor (beta chain) derives from a study of shared clonotypes between healthy human individuals (dated by TCRdb to about 2020). Notes on the research overall: The cohort comprised a couple of women and a few men aged 18 to 49 years. Libraries were prepared and TCR repertoires were sequenced by different laboratories using diverse techniques, in order to increase sequencing depth and limit assay-specific biases. For each donor, three plates each were used for CD4 naive and CD4 memory, two plates were used for CD8 naive, and one plate was used for CD8 memory. The study deeply sequenced blood TCR repertoires of several healthy adults to estimate repertoire size and the extent of clonotype sharing between individuals. Per donor, leukapheresis produced somewhere between about 0.85 and 8.9 billion PBMCs.

General conclusions and limits of the study: Because the study included a small number of donors, the genetic and exposure-history diversity represented was limited. Across a handful of donors, about 5% of naive CD4, roughly 3.8% of naive CD8, 2.3% of memory CD4, and approximately 0.42% of memory CD8 clonotypes were shared. Pairwise subsampling indicated that sequencing depth was expected to affect the degree of clonotype sharing among donors. Clonotypes shared by all four sorted-subset donors showed higher generation probabilities than non-shared clonotypes. Incomplete sequencing was indicated by rarefaction of sorted-subset datasets, despite the large sequencing depth. Estimated clonotype richness was generally larger for naive than for memory subsets. Sampling was limited to blood, and TCR repertoires in tissue likely differ from TCR repertoires in blood.

Using the deep immunoSEQ assay, multiplex PCR amplified TCR CDR3 regions from genomic DNA. Genomic DNA extracted from each cell subset was distributed evenly over all wells of several immunoSEQ 96-well plates, and each plate served as one replicate. For sorted subsets, about 200 ng genomic DNA, equal to 30,000 to 35,000 T cell genomes, was loaded into each replicate PCR. Purified libraries were measured with a Qubit 3.0 fluorometer, size-checked on a Bioanalyzer 2100, and measured again with the KAPA Library Quantification kit. A separate single-read 150-cycle Illumina NextSeq 550 flow cell was used to sequence each immunoSEQ 96-well plate. Under the source paper's analysis protocol: Because the immunoSEQ output held only junctional sequences and lacked quality scores, the filtering could not match the filtering applied to full-length reads. Sequences were annotated with PyIR, a Python wrapper for IgBLAST v1.9, and V/J genes and CDR3 were assigned using IMGT germline references. Reads were removed for weak V/J assignments (E-value above 1e-6), missing CDR3, stop codons, out-of-frame junctions, or ambiguous translated residues. V3J clonotypes were defined as sequences sharing an identical inferred V gene, J gene, and CDR3 amino acid sequence. To compute the percentage overlap between repertoires, the number of shared unique clonotypes was divided by the size of the smaller repertoire. Three approaches were used to assess repertoire richness: RTK rarefaction, the Chao1 estimator, and Recon v2.1 estimates of unobserved clonotypes. Generation probabilities were computed with OLGA for all TCRbeta clonotypes obtained by the gDNA method from a few donors. Drawn from immuneACCESS, this table holds only the in-frame rearrangements with V and J called that TCRdb kept. Clones are partly lost; checked studies trace under half to an unresolved V gene and leave the rest unexplained. The V and J calls and clone size were taken over from that table, and D and trimming were inferred from the DNA. In this sample the table shows 1.5 million to 2.5 million clones, about 95% of which occur a single time. Roughly 1.2% of the sample comes from the top ten.

CD8 naive samples were CD45RO-negative cells positively selected for CCR7, giving a CD45RA+CCR7+ population that excluded TemRA cells. The donors were healthy, HIV-negative adults with no recently reported acute infections or vaccinations. Only Caucasian adults living in Nashville, Tennessee, USA were represented among the donors. Blood was collected by leukapheresis, and PBMCs were isolated by Ficoll-Histopaque density gradient centrifugation and then cryopreserved in liquid nitrogen vapor phase. Analytical flow cytometry was used to check the purity and quantity of each magnetically sorted T cell population. Genomic DNA was isolated from every sorted fraction and measured by UV absorbance on a Nanodrop 2000c. As for this clone: Its target antigen remains unknown. Base qualities are missing; no much larger clone stands one base away.

The germline V gene supplies CDR1 MGHRA and CDR2 YSYEKL. V is shortened by 3 bases, J by 3 bases, and the region joining them spans 18 bases. From the cysteine up to the phenylalanine, the CDR3 has a length of 16 residues. Only CDR3 DNA is held: 48 bases, read in frame from base 1. Input material: naive CD8+ T cells sorted from blood. In the paper's terms, the cell subset or site label means: CD45RA+CCR7+. This TCR derives from a man in his late teens or twenties in good health. In this chain, TRBV4-1 is recombined with TRBJ2-7; TRBD2 is perhaps the D gene, given 6 matching bases. The nucleotides read TGCGCCAGCAGCCATTCTCTGTTGGGACTGAACTACGAGCAGTACTTC. Its translation reads: CASSHSLLGLNYEQYF.